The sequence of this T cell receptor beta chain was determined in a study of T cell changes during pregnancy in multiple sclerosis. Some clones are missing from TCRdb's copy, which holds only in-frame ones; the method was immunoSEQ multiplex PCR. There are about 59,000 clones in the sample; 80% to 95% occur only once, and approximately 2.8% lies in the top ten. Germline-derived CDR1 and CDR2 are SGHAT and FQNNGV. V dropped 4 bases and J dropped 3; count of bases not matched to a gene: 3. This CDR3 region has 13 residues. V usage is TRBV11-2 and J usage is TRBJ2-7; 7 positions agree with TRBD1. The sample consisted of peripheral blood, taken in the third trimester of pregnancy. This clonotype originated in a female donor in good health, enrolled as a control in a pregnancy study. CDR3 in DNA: TGTGCCAGCAGCTCCGGACAGGACTACGAGCAGTACTTC. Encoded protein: CASSSGQDYEQYF. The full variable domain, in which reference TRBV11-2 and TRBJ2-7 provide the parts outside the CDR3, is EAGVAQSPRYKIIEKRQSVAFWCNPISGHATLYWYQQILGQGPKLLIQFQNNGVVDDSQLPKDRFSAERLKGVDSTLKIQPAKLEDSAVYLCASSSGQDYEQYFGPGTRLTVT.